This T cell receptor (beta chain) was captured by sequencing in a study of blood T cell repertoires in COVID-19. Looking at the study overall: Researchers got acute and convalescent COVID-19 samples from the United States, Italy and Spain. T cells, B-cell-depleted T cells, or PBMCs provided the cDNA or gDNA that served as material.

The CDR3 is 15 residues long. V lost 4 bases, J lost 0 bases, and 10 bases lay in between. From germline, CDR1 is SEHNR and CDR2 FQNEAQ (reference sequence). Using immunoSEQ multiplex PCR, the repertoire was profiled, and TCRdb retains in-frame clones only, with some absent. This sample has almost 300,000 clones; about 90% occur once, and the top ten carry over 8.5%. Seattle researchers signed up patients amid active infection and tracked them longitudinally. The sequence came from a woman aged 25 to 45 with COVID-19, enrolled during active disease. This chain links TRBV7-9 with TRBJ1-3; TRBD1 might be the D (5 bases). The sequencing input was peripheral blood. CDR3 protein: CASSSSGPSGNTIYF. The CDR3 DNA sequence: TGTGCCAGCAGCTCCTCAGGGCCCTCTGGAAACACCATATATTTT.